This T cell receptor (beta chain) stems from a study of T cell repertoires in cytomegalovirus infection. The overall study: An indication of both CMV infection and matching HLA type came from public TCR beta signatures.

To note about this clonotype: Its antigen is undetermined.

Whole-study findings and limits: Public TCR beta family frequency separated CMV-and-HLA carriers, including in an independent cohort.

MiXCR was run by TCRdb on the reads, yielding one entry per CDR3 protein. The data contain about a million distinct CDR3 sequences, around a third of them singletons. The CDR3 runs 13 residues. V was pared by 6 bases and J by 2 bases, with 8 bases between. Germline loops: CDR1 MGHDK, CDR2 SYGVNS. The rearrangement links TRBV25-1 to TRBJ1-5; no clear D gene. The TCR was taken from a human donor in good health (CMV status not recorded). Some clones in this sample may be carry-over from other donors' samples. The specimen comprised cultured CD8+ T cells from PBMCs, sampled from culture after CMV antigen stimulation. The CDR3, as DNA: TGTGCCAGCAGGGAAGCCGGCAATCAGCCCCAGCATTTT. Amino acid sequence: CASREAGNQPQHF.